This T cell receptor beta chain was recovered during a study of blood T cell repertoires in COVID-19. The overall study: The study drew acute and convalescent COVID-19 samples from the United States, Italy and Spain. Nucleic acid was either cDNA or gDNA, and it came from T cells, B-cell-depleted T cells, or PBMCs.

Per the original data handling: Estimates of nucleated cell counts were drawn from the amplification of reference gene primers. Here immunoSEQ multiplex PCR was the method, and the copy in TCRdb shows in-frame clones only, minus some. V and J calls plus clone size are reproduced from that table; the DNA served to infer D and trimming. The repertoire holds around 340,000 clones, with 80% to 90% as singletons. The CDR3 runs 14 residues. V gave up 4 bases and J gave up 0 bases, with 6 bases separating them. From germline, CDR1 is MNHEY and CDR2 SVGAGI. As for this clone: Other nucleotide sequences in the sample specify the same CDR3.

The origin of this receptor is a man aged 25-45 years with active or convalescent COVID-19. V gene TRBV6-5 combines with J gene TRBJ1-4; no definite D call. Input material: peripheral blood. The CDR3: CASSLGATNEKLFF. The CDR3 bases are TGTGCCAGCAGTTTGGGCGCAACTAATGAAAAACTGTTTTTT.